The next 22 T cell receptor beta chains were all read from a single sample in a study of response to subunit inactivated influenza vaccine. In TCRdb, the RT-PCR reads were re-called with MiXCR into one record per CDR3 protein. The sample carries around 250,000 distinct CDR3 sequences, 12% recorded once. The material sequenced was non-naive T cells sorted from PBMCs, taken around 15 days before vaccination. These receptors were taken from a man between 45 and 60 years old who received an inactivated influenza vaccine.

This clonotype was seen repeatedly, ten times or more. V gene TRBV7-2 combines with J gene TRBJ2-7; TRBD1 matches at 9 bases. This CDR3 region has 15 residues. V dropped 5 bases and J dropped 0; count of bases not matched to a gene: 5. Germline V CDR1 and CDR2: SGHTA, FQGNSA. CDR3 sequence reads: CASSLQGASSYEQYF. CDR3 coding DNA: TGTGCCAGCAGCCTACAGGGGGCGAGCTCCTACGAGCAGTACTTC. Full variable domain (remainder filled in from reference TRBV7-2 and TRBJ2-7): GAGVSQSPSNKVTEKGKDVELRCDPISGHTALYWYRQSLGQGLEFLIYFQGNSAPDKSGLPSDRFSAERTGGSVSTLTIQRTQQEDSAVYLCASSLQGASSYEQYFGPGTRLTVT.

This clonotype showed up just a few times. V usage is TRBV12-3 or TRBV12-4 and J usage is TRBJ1-5; the D gene is possibly TRBD1 (5 bases). This CDR3 is built from 14 residues. V lost 6 bases, J lost 3 bases, and 12 bases lay in between. CDR3 region: CASRLGGTNQPQHF. The CDR3 nucleotides are TGTGCCAGCAGATTGGGAGGGACCAATCAGCCCCAGCATTTT.

This clonotype was recorded a few times. The rearrangement joins TRBV12-3 or TRBV12-4 to TRBJ2-7; D gene uncertain. Trimming took 2 bases from V and 0 from J, leaving 11 bases between them. The length of the CDR3 is 15 residues. The CDR3 region has the DNA TGTGCCAGCAGTTTAAGGTCCTTAAGCTCCTACGAGCAGTACTTC. Translation gives CASSLRSLSSYEQYF.

This clonotype was counted a few times. The chain is built from TRBV12-3 or TRBV12-4 and TRBJ2-1; TRBD1 aligns across 7 bases. V shed 4 bases and J 2 bases; nucleotides not matched to a gene: 8. This CDR3 contains 16 residues. This CDR3 reads CASSSPTGATYNEQFF. The CDR3 coding sequence is TGTGCCAGCAGTTCCCCAACAGGGGCGACCTACAATGAGCAGTTCTTC.

This clonotype has a single count. The V and J genes are TRBV19 and TRBJ1-5, with unresolved D. This CDR3 has 15 residues. Per germline, CDR1 LNHDA and CDR2 SQIVND (reference sequence). V was shortened by 3 bases and J by 2 bases, with 11 bases between the two germline ends. The CDR3 DNA reads TGTGCCAGTAGTATGGTGTTCGGGGGCAATCAGCCCCAGCATTTT. It encodes CASSMVFGGNQPQHF.

The chain employs TRBV7-8 and TRBJ2-4; D may be TRBD1 (5 bases). This CDR3 is built from 15 residues. From germline, CDR1 is SGHVS and CDR2 FQNEAQ. The V end was cut by 5 bases, the J end by 1 base, with 12 bases between. CDR3 region: CASSQGADAKNIQYF. In DNA, the CDR3 is TGTGCCAGCAGCCAAGGGGCGGACGCCAAAAACATTCAGTACTTC.

The chain combines TRBV18 with TRBJ1-1; TRBD1 is a possible D gene (6 bases). Trimming removed 3 bases from V and 7 bases from J, with 15 bases in between. The V gene's germline CDR1 is KGHSH and CDR2 LQKENI. CDR3 length: 14 amino acids. The CDR3 is CASSPRAGHIEAFF. CDR3 sequence (DNA): TGTGCCAGCTCACCGCGAGCGGGACACATTGAAGCTTTCTTT. The complete variable domain, with remaining parts taken from reference TRBV18 and TRBJ1-1, reads NAGVMQNPRHLVRRRGQEARLRCSPMKGHSHVYWYRQLPEEGLKFMVYLQKENIIDESGMPKERFSAEFPKEGPSILRIQQVVRGDSAAYFCASSPRAGHIEAFFGQGTRLTVV.

The CDR3 reads CSVSAGNREQYF. The CDR3 DNA is TGCAGCGTTTCGGCCGGGAATAGAGAGCAGTACTTC. This chain links TRBV29-1 with TRBJ2-7, with a possible D match to TRBD2 (5 bases). Germline lookup yields CDR1 SQVTM and CDR2 ANQGSEA. Deletions cut 5 bases from V and 7 bases from J, with 15 bases between. CDR3 size: 12 residues.

J is TRBJ1-2 and V is TRBV20-1, with 8 bases matching TRBD1. Germline V gene sequence: CDR1 DFQATT, CDR2 SNEGSKA (reference sequence). There are 13 residues in the CDR3. Unmatched junction bases numbered 8, after V lost 6 bases and J lost 5 bases. The CDR3 loop reads CSARTGIGYGYTF. For the CDR3, the DNA is TGCAGTGCCAGGACAGGGATCGGGTATGGCTACACCTTC.

A single count supports this clonotype. The V call is TRBV28, the J call TRBJ2-2; D is tentatively TRBD1 or TRBD2 (5 bases each). Germline V gene sequence: CDR1 MDHEN, CDR2 SYDVKM. The ends were cut back, 6 bases at V and 6 bases at J, with 17 bases in the middle. The CDR3 length is 15 residues. The CDR3 nucleotides are TGTGCCAGCAGCCCTGGGACCAAGCAAGCCGGGGAGCTGTTTTTT. It translates to CASSPGTKQAGELFF.

This clonotype appeared a single time. Because it lacks the conserved phenylalanine or tryptophan at the end, this CDR3 is likely a read error. The chain has TRBV27 and TRBJ1-2, with TRBD1 matching 9 bases. CDR1 and CDR2 (germline): MNHEY, SMNVEV (reference sequence). The ends lost 5 bases at V and 6 bases at J; junction bases unmatched: 7. The CDR3 is 14 residues long. DNA of the CDR3: TGTGCCAGCAGTCAACTGGGACAGGGAGATGGCTACACCTTA. Translated, it gives CASSQLGQGDGYTL.

V gene TRBV4-3 combines with J gene TRBJ2-1; 8 bases align to TRBD2. V trimming: 4 bases; J trimming: 2 bases; junction bases outside the gene matches: 7. The germline V gene has CDR1 LGHNA and CDR2 YSLEER. The CDR3 has 16 amino acids. CDR3 in DNA: TGCGCCAGCAGCCGCCGTAGTAGCGGGGCCTACAATGAGCAGTTCTTC. This gives the protein CASSRRSSGAYNEQFF.

There are a few counts of this clonotype. The V and J genes are TRBV9 and TRBJ2-7; no definite D call. V was clipped by 0 bases and J by 2 bases, with 9 bases between them. There are 14 residues in the CDR3. Germline CDR1 SGDLS, CDR2 YYNGEE. The CDR3 DNA reads as TGTGCCAGCAGCGTAGGGCAGGACCCCTACGAGCAGTACTTC. This codes for CASSVGQDPYEQYF.

The table lists this clonotype with a few counts. The chain recombines TRBV6-2 or TRBV6-3 with TRBJ2-2; 8 bases are a match to TRBD1. The CDR3 totals 13 residues. Germline assignment: CDR1 MNHEY and CDR2 SVGEGT. After removal of 6 bases from V and 11 bases from J, the junction contained 8 bases not matched to a gene. The CDR3 coding sequence is TGTGCCAGCAGCCTACTTGGACAGGGAGAGCTGTTTTTT. This sequence encodes CASSLLGQGELFF.

This clonotype has a handful of counts. This sequence joins TRBV6-5 and TRBJ2-1; 8 bases match TRBD1. Germline assignment: CDR1 MNHEY and CDR2 SVGAGI. There are 16 residues in the CDR3. J lost 2 bases, V lost 0 bases, and 3 bases had no gene match. Here the CDR3 DNA reads TGTGCCAGCAGTTACTCGGGGACAGGAGCCTACAATGAGCAGTTCTTC. It encodes CASSYSGTGAYNEQFF.

The genes are TRBV3-1 and TRBJ2-6; D gene unclear. With 0 bases removed from V and 0 bases from J, the gap between germline ends came to 18 bases. The CDR3 length is 20 residues. Germline V gives CDR1 LGHDT, CDR2 YNNKEL (reference sequence). The CDR3 DNA follows: TGTGCCAGCAGCCAAGACCCCCCGGGCACCTACTACTCTGGGGCCAACGTCCTGACTTTC. Translating it yields CASSQDPPGTYYSGANVLTF.

The chain uses TRBV18 and TRBJ2-2; D unclear. The V gene lost 1 base and the J gene lost 4 bases, with 7 bases spanning the gap. The CDR3 consists of 14 residues. CDR1 is KGHSH, CDR2 LQKENI, per germline. CDR3 residues: CASSPRQTTGELFF. DNA for the CDR3: TGTGCCAGCTCACCACGCCAGACCACCGGGGAGCTGTTTTTT.

In this sample, this clonotype turned up a few times. The CDR3 reads CASSDFEKTGPSSYEQYF. CDR3 nucleotide sequence: TGTGCCAGCAGTGACTTTGAAAAGACAGGACCCAGCTCCTACGAGCAGTACTTC. The chain employs TRBV6-4 and TRBJ2-7; TRBD1 is a possible D gene (6 bases). Germline-derived CDR1 and CDR2 are MRHNA and SNTAGT. V lost 1 base to trimming and J lost 0 bases, with 19 bases between them. The CDR3 has 18 amino acids.

This chain connects TRBV5-1 to TRBJ1-2; TRBD1 matches at 8 bases. CDR1 is SGHRS and CDR2 is YFSETQ in the germline V gene. The CDR3 is 13 amino acids. The V gene end was trimmed by 1 base and the J gene end by 8 bases; junction bases not matched to a gene: 4. This CDR3 is CASSLSGQDGYTF. The CDR3 bases are TGCGCCAGCAGCTTGTCGGGACAGGACGGCTACACCTTC.

V is TRBV11-1 and J is TRBJ1-2; 7 nucleotides line up with TRBD1. V gave up 1 base and J gave up 8 bases; unmatched junction bases: 22. The length of the CDR3 is 19 residues. Germline CDR1 is SGHAT and CDR2 is FQDESV (reference sequence). The CDR3 is CASSLEVGVLAGGLRGYTF. CDR3 sequence (DNA): TGTGCCAGCAGCTTAGAGGTCGGAGTGCTCGCAGGGGGACTTCGGGGCTACACCTTC.

As concerns this clonotype: Just one base apart from a much larger clone, this may be a read error. The chain is built from TRBV25-1 and TRBJ1-3; TRBD1 matches 9 bases. This CDR3 spans 14 amino acids. Germline-derived CDR1 and CDR2 are MGHDK and SYGVNS. The CDR3 region is CVSSGTGSGNTIYF. CDR3 in DNA: TGTGTCAGCAGTGGGACAGGGAGTGGAAACACCATATATTTT. Using reference TRBV25-1 and TRBJ1-3 for the parts outside the CDR3, the full variable domain is EADIYQTPRYLVIGTGKKITLECSQTMGHDKMYWYQQDPGMELHLIHYSYGVNSTEKGDLSSESTVSRIRTEHFPLTLESARPSHTSQYLCVSSGTGSGNTIYFGEGSWLTVV.

This clonotype was seen a handful of times. The chain links TRBV6-1 to TRBJ1-1; D is uncertain. Germline CDR1 MNHNS, CDR2 SASEGT. The CDR3 has 13 amino acids. The V and J ends lost 0 bases and 6 bases respectively, with 8 bases between them. CDR3 coding DNA: TGTGCCAGCAGTGAAGCGTCTGACGCTGAAGCTTTCTTT. It specifies CASSEASDAEAFF.